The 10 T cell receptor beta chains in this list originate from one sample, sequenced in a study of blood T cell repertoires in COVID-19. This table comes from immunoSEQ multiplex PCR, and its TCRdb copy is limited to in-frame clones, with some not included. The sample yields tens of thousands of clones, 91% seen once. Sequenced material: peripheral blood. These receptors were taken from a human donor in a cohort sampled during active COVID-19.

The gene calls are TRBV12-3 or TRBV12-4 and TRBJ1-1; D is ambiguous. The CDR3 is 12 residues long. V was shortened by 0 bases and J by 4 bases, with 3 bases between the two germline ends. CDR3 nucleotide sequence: TGTGCCAGCAGTTTAGCGCGCACTGAAGCTTTCTTT. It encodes CASSLARTEAFF.

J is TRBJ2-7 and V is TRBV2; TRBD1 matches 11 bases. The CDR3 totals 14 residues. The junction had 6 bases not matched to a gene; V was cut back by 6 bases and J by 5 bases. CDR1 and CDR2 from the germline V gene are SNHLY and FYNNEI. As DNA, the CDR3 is TGTGCCAGCAGGAGGGGACAGGGGGTACACGAGCAGTACTTC. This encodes CASRRGQGVHEQYF.

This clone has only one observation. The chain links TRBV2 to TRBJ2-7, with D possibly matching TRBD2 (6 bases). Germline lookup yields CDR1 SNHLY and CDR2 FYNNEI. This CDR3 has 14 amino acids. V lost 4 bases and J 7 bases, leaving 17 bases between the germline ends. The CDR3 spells CASSGGLALGEQYF. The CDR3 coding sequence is TGTGCCAGCAGTGGGGGTCTAGCGTTGGGAGAGCAGTACTTC.

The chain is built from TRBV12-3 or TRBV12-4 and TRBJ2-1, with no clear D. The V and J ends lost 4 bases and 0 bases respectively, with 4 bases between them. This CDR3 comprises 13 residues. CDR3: CASSSNSYNEQFF. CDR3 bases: TGTGCCAGCAGTTCCAACTCCTACAATGAGCAGTTCTTC.

The CDR3 is CASSPSGGAYTQYF. The CDR3 DNA follows: TGTGCCAGCAGCCCGAGCGGGGGGGCTTATACGCAGTATTTT. The chain has TRBV5-6 and TRBJ2-3; TRBD2 agrees at 10 bases. CDR1 is SGHDT and CDR2 is YYEEEE in the germline V gene. Trimming cost V 4 bases and J 7 bases; bases outside gene matches: 6. The CDR3 totals 14 residues.

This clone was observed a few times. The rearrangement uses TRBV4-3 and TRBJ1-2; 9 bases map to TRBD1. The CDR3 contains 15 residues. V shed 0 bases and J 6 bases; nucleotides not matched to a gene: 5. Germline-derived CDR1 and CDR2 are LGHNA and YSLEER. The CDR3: CASSQDGGQGNGYTF. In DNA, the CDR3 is TGCGCCAGCAGCCAAGATGGGGGACAGGGTAATGGCTACACCTTC.

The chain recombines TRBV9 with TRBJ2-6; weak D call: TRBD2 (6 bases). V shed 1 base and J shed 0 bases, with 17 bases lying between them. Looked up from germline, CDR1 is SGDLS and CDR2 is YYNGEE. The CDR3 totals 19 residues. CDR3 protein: CASSVSGSRQRSGANVLTF. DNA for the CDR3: TGTGCCAGCAGCGTAAGCGGGTCACGACAGCGCTCTGGGGCCAACGTCCTGACTTTC.

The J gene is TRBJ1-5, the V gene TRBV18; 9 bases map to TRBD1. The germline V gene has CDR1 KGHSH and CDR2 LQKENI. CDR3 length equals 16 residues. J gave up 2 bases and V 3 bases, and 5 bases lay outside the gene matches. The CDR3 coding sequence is TGTGCCAGCTCACCGGGTACAGGGGGCCGCAATCAGCCCCAGCATTTT. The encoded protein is CASSPGTGGRNQPQHF.

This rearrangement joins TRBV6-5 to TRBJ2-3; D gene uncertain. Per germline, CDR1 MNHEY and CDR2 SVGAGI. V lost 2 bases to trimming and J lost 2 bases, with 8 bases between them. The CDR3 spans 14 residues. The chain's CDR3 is CASSYTRYTDTQYF. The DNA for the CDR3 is TGTGCCAGCAGTTACACACGATACACAGATACGCAGTATTTT.

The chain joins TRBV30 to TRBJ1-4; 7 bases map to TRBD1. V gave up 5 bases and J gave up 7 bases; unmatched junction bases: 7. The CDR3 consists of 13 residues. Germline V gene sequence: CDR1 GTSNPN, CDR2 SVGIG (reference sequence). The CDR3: CAWAQGLGEKLFF. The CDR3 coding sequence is TGTGCCTGGGCACAGGGGCTAGGTGAAAAACTGTTTTTT. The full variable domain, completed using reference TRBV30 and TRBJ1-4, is SQTIHQWPATLVQPVGSPLSLECTVEGTSNPNLYWYRQAAGRGLQLLFYSVGIGQISSEVPQNLSASRPQDRQFILSSKKLLLSDSGFYLCAWAQGLGEKLFFGSGTQLSVL.